These 18 T cell receptor beta chains share one sample of origin, sequenced in a study of shared clonotypes between healthy human individuals. Only CD45RO-negative cells positively selected for CCR7 counted as naive CD8 cells, so terminally differentiated effector memory CD45RA+ cells were excluded. The assay was immunoSEQ multiplex PCR, and TCRdb's table has in-frame clones only and misses some. Of some 2,100,000 clones listed, 85% to 95% were seen once; the top ten hold more than 1.5%. Sequencing was done on a sample of naive CD8+ T cells from PBMCs. These receptors came from a man aged 18 to 30 in good health. Some clones in this sample may be carry-over from other donors' samples.

The genes are TRBV6-9 and TRBJ2-6; D not resolved. The V gene lost 2 bases and the J gene lost 9 bases, with 2 bases spanning the gap. Germline V gives CDR1 MNHGY, CDR2 SVAAGI. This CDR3 has 11 residues. For the CDR3, the DNA is TGTGCCAGCAGTTATGTCAACGTCCTGACTTTC. This codes for CASSYVNVLTF.

V gene TRBV19 combines with J gene TRBJ1-1; D gene ambiguous. Germline lookup yields CDR1 LNHDA and CDR2 SQIVND (reference sequence). The CDR3 consists of 11 residues. Trimming took 7 bases from V and 6 from J, leaving 9 bases between them. CDR3 loop: CASIMGPEAFF. CDR3 DNA sequence: TGTGCCAGTATAATGGGTCCTGAAGCTTTCTTT.

The chain combines TRBV7-9 with TRBJ2-1; 8 bases map to TRBD1. CDR3 length equals 15 residues. V shed 5 bases and J 4 bases; nucleotides not matched to a gene: 7. Germline assignment: CDR1 SEHNR and CDR2 FQNEAQ (reference sequence). The CDR3 sequence is CASSQDRDLYNEQFF. DNA for the CDR3: TGTGCCAGCAGCCAGGACAGGGACCTATACAATGAGCAGTTCTTC.

The chain employs TRBV11-1 and TRBJ1-3; TRBD1 is a possible D gene (5 bases). Looked up from germline, CDR1 is SGHAT and CDR2 is FQDESV (reference sequence). The V gene lost 2 bases and the J gene lost 5 bases, with 13 bases spanning the gap. The CDR3 covers 15 residues. The CDR3 is CASSLRDGGRNTIYF. The DNA of the CDR3 is TGTGCCAGCAGCTTACGGGACGGCGGTAGAAACACCATATATTTT.

The V gene is TRBV6-5, the J gene TRBJ2-1; D is ambiguous. The length of the CDR3 is 12 residues. The V end lost 6 bases, the J end lost 8 bases, and 11 bases lay between the germline ends. Germline-derived CDR1 and CDR2 are MNHEY and SVGAGI. Here the CDR3 DNA reads TGTGCCAGCAGCCCTACCGCGTATGAGCAGTTCTTC. Protein product: CASSPTAYEQFF.

The V and J genes are TRBV7-8 and TRBJ1-5; D unclear. Trimming cost V 5 bases and J 4 bases, with 9 bases left between them. The germline CDR1 and CDR2 sequences are SGHVS and FQNEAQ. CDR3 length: 13 amino acids. As DNA, the CDR3 is TGTGCCAGCAGCCGAAGGGTAAATCAGCCCCAGCATTTT. As protein: CASSRRVNQPQHF. The variable domain in full, completed from reference TRBV7-8 and TRBJ1-5, reads GAGVSQSPRYKVAKRGQDVALRCDPISGHVSLFWYQQALGQGPEFLTYFQNEAQLDKSGLPSDRFFAERPEGSVSTLKIQRTQQEDSAVYLCASSRRVNQPQHFGDGTRLSIL.

V is TRBV2 and J is TRBJ1-1; D gene unclear. The CDR3 consists of 10 residues. The germline V gene has CDR1 SNHLY and CDR2 FYNNEI. Trimming took 4 bases from V and 8 from J, leaving 5 bases between them. For the CDR3, the DNA is TGTGCCAGCAGTGTCAGGGAAGCTTTCTTT. This gives the protein CASSVREAFF. The variable domain in full, with the rest retrieved from reference TRBV2 and TRBJ1-1, is EPEVTQTPSHQVTQMGQEVILRCVPISNHLYFYWYRQILGQKVEFLVSFYNNEISEKSEIFDDQFSVERPDGSNFTLKIRSTKLEDSAMYFCASSVREAFFGQGTRLTVV.

V and J are TRBV13 and TRBJ1-2; the D is unclear. CDR3 size: 14 residues. Between the trimmed V and J ends, which lost 2 bases and 2 bases, there was a span of 9 bases. Germline V gene data show CDR1 as PRHDT and CDR2 as FYEKMQ (reference sequence). CDR3 bases: TGTGCCAGCAGCTTACGGGCGGTAAACTATGGCTACACCTTC. Encoded protein: CASSLRAVNYGYTF.

The chain is built from TRBV11-2 and TRBJ2-7; the D is unclear. The CDR3 length is 12 residues. Trimming pared 3 bases from V and 7 bases from J, leaving 10 bases between. Germline assignment: CDR1 SGHAT and CDR2 FQNNGV. The CDR3 is CASSFASWEQYF. The CDR3 bases are TGTGCCAGCAGCTTTGCGTCTTGGGAGCAGTACTTC.

V and J are TRBV4-3 and TRBJ1-1, with D tentatively TRBD1 (5 bases). V was cut by 1 base and J by 3 bases, with 18 bases left in between. CDR1 LGHNA and CDR2 YSLEER come from the germline V gene. The CDR3 is 17 residues long. CDR3 residues: CASSQGIRRGSDTEAFF. In DNA, the CDR3 is TGCGCCAGCAGCCAAGGTATAAGGAGGGGATCGGACACTGAAGCTTTCTTT.

Notes on this clone: Other DNA sequences in this specimen translate into the identical CDR3. This rearrangement joins TRBV11-1 to TRBJ2-6, with unresolved D. CDR3 size: 14 residues. V was cut by 2 bases and J by 0 bases, with 2 bases left in between. The germline CDR1 and CDR2 sequences are SGHAT and FQDESV (reference sequence). The CDR3, as DNA: TGTGCCAGCAGCTTACTCTCTGGGGCCAACGTCCTGACTTTC. Translating it yields CASSLLSGANVLTF.

V gene TRBV12-1 combines with J gene TRBJ2-7; the table calls TRBD1, which could not be checked here. TRBV12-1 is tagged as a pseudogene. The CDR3 spans 18 residues. The CDR3 nucleotides read TGTGCCAGCAGCTTTGATAAAGTAATAAGGGGTAACTCCTACGAGCAGTACTTC. This gives the protein CASSFDKVIRGNSYEQYF.

V usage is TRBV11-1 and J usage is TRBJ2-5; the match to TRBD1 covers 8 bases. There are 16 residues in the CDR3. The germline CDR1 and CDR2 sequences are SGHAT and FQDESV (reference sequence). Germline trimming cut 1 base from V and 4 bases from J; bases unmatched to any gene: 8. The CDR3 nucleotides are TGTGCCAGCAGCTTAGGAACAGGGGGTTCAGGAGAGACCCAGTACTTC. Residues: CASSLGTGGSGETQYF.

The CDR3 bases are TGTGCCAGCAGCTTACCGGGACCTGAAGCTTTCTTT. Translation: CASSLPGPEAFF. This chain links TRBV7-8 with TRBJ1-1; maybe TRBD1 (5 bases). The CDR3 consists of 12 residues. Trimming took 2 bases from V and 6 from J, leaving 7 bases between them. CDR1 SGHVS and CDR2 FQNEAQ come from the germline V gene.

The V call is TRBV15, the J call TRBJ2-5, with D perhaps matching TRBD2 (6 bases). This CDR3 spans 18 amino acids. Trimming shortened V by 0 bases and J by 5 bases, and 22 bases separated the two germline ends. The germline V gene encodes CDR1 LNHNV and CDR2 YYDKDF (reference sequence). In DNA form, the CDR3 reads TGTGCCACCAGCAGAGATCTATGGGGGGATGTCGGTTCTGAGACCCAGTACTTC. This sequence encodes CATSRDLWGDVGSETQYF.

V is TRBV4-3 and J is TRBJ1-4; D uncertain. The CDR3 covers 15 residues. The V end was cut by 1 base, the J end by 2 bases, with 8 bases between. CDR1 is LGHNA, CDR2 YSLEER, per germline. In DNA form, the CDR3 reads TGCGCCAGCAGCCAAGGGGTAGGGACTAATGAAAAACTGTTTTTT. Protein sequence: CASSQGVGTNEKLFF.

The chain joins TRBV7-8 to TRBJ2-3, with 13 bases matching TRBD2. Trimming at V came to 6 bases and at J to 4 bases, leaving 4 bases not matched to a gene. CDR1 is SGHVS, CDR2 FQNEAQ, per germline. This CDR3 is built from 15 residues. The CDR3 DNA is TGTGCCAGCAGACCAACTAGCGGGAGGGCAGATACGCAGTATTTT. This encodes CASRPTSGRADTQYF.

This clone was counted once. The chain employs TRBV7-9 and TRBJ2-1; 12 nucleotides match TRBD2. This CDR3 has 16 residues. In germline, CDR1 is SEHNR, CDR2 FQNEAQ (reference sequence). With V trimmed by 5 bases and J by 7 bases, 9 bases remained unmatched. CDR3 residues: CASSARLAGVLNEQFF. CDR3 bases: TGTGCCAGCAGCGCCCGACTAGCGGGAGTATTGAATGAGCAGTTCTTC.